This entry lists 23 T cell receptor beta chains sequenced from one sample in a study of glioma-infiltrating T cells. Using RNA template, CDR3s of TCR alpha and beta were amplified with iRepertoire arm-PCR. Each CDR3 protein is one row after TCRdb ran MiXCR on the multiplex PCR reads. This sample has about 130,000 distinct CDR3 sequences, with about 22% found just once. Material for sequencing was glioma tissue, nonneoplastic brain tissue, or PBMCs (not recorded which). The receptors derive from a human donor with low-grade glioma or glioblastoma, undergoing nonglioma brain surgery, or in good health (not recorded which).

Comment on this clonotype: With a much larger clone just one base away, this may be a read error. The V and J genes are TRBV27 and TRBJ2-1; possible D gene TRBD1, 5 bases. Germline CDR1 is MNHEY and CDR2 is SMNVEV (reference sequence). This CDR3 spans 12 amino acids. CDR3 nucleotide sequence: TGTGCCAGCAGTTTTATTGGGGCCGAGCGGTTCTTC. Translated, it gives CASSFIGAERFF.

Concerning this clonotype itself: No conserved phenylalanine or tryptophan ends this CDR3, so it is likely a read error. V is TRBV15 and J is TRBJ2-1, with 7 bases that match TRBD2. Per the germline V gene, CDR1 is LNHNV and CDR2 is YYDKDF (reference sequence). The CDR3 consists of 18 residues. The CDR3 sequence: CATSRDLVAGSSCNEQFL. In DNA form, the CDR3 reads TGTGCCACCAGCAGAGATCTGGTAGCGGGTAGCTCCTGCAATGAGCAGTTCCTC.

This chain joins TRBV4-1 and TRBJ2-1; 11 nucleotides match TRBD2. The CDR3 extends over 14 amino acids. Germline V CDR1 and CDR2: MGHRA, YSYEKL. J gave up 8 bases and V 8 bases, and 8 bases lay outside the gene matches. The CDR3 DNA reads TGCGCCAGCGGAACCTTAGCGGGGGGGTATGAGCAGTTCTTC. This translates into CASGTLAGGYEQFF.

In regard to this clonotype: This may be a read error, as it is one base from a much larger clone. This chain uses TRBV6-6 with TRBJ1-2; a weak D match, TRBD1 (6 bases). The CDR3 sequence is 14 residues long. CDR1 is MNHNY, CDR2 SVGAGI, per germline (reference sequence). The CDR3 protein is CASSYSGHRYGYAF. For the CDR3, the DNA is TGTGCCAGCAGTTACTCGGGACACCGCTATGGCTACGCCTTC.

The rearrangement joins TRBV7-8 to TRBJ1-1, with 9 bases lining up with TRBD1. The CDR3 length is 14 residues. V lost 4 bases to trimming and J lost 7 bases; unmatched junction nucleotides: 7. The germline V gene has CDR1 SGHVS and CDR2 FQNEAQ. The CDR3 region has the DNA TGTGCCAGCAGCTCCCGGACAGGGGTGAATGAAGCTTTCTTT. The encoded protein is CASSSRTGVNEAFF. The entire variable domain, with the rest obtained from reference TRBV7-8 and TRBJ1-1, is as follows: GAGVSQSPRYKVAKRGQDVALRCDPISGHVSLFWYQQALGQGPEFLTYFQNEAQLDKSGLPSDRFFAERPEGSVSTLKIQRTQQEDSAVYLCASSSRTGVNEAFFGQGTRLTVV.

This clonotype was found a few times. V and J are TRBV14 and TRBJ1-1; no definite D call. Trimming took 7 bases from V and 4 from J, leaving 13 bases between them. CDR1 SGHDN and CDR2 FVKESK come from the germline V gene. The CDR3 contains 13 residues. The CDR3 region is CASNHGIGTEAFF. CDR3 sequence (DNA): TGTGCCAGCAACCATGGGATCGGCACTGAAGCTTTCTTT.

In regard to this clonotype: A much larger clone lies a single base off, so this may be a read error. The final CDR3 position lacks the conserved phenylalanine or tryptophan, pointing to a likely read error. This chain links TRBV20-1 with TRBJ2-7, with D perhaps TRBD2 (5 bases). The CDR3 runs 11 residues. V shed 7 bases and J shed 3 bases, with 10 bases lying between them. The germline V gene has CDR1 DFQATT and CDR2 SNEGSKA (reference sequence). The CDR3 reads CSVPGNYEQYA. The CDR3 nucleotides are TGCAGTGTCCCCGGGAACTACGAGCAGTACGCC.

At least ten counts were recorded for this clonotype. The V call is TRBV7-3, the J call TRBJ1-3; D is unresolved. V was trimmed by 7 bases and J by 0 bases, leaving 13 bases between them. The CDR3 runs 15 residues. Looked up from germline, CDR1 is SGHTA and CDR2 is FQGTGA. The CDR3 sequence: CASTPHQPSGNTIYF. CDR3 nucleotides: TGTGCCAGCACCCCTCACCAGCCCTCTGGAAACACCATATATTTT.

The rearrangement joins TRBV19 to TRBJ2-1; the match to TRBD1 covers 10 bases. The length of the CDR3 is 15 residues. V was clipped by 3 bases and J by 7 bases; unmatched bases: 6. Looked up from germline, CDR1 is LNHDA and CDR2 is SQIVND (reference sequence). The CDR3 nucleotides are TGTGCCAGTAGTATGGGGACAGGGGCGAGGAATGAGCAGTTCTTC. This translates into CASSMGTGARNEQFF.

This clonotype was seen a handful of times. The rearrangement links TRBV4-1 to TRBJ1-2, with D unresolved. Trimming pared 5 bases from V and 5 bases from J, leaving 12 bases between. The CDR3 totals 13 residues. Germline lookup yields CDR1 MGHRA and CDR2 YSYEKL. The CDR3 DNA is TGCGCCAGCAGCGGCCCCCCTAGGTATGGCTACACCTTC. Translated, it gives CASSGPPRYGYTF.

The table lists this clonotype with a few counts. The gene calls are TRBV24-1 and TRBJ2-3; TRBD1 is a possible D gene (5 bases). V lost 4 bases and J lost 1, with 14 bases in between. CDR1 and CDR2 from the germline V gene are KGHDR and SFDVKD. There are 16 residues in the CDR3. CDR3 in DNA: TGTGCCACCAGTGAGGGGCAGGTTTTAGGCACAGATACGCAGTATTTT. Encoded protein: CATSEGQVLGTDTQYF.

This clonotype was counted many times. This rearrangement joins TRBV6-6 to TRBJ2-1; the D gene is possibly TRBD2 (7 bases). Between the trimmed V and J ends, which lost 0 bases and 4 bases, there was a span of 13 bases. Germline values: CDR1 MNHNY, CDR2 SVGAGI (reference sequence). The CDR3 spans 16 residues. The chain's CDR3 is CASSYSGGHLYNEQFF. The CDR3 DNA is TGTGCCAGCAGTTACTCGGGGGGGCACTTATACAATGAGCAGTTCTTC.

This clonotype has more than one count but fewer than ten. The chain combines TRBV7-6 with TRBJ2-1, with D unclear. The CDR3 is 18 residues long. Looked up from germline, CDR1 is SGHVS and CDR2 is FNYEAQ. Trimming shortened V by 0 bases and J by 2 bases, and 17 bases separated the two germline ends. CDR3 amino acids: CASSLALVGQEPYNEQFF. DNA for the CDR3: TGTGCCAGCAGCTTAGCGCTTGTCGGGCAGGAGCCCTACAATGAGCAGTTCTTC.

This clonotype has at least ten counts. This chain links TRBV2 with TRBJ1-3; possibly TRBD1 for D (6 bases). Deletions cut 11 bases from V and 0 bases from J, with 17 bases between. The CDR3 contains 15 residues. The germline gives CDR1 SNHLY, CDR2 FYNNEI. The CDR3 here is CAGYRETNSGNTIYF. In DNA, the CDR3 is TGTGCCGGGTACAGGGAGACTAACTCTGGAAACACCATATATTTT.

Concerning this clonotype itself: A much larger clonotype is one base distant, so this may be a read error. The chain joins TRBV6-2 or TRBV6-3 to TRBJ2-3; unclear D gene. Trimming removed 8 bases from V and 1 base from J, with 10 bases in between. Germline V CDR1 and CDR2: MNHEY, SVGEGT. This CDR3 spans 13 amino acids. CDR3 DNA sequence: TGTGCCAGCTGCCACATTGGCACAGATACGCAGTATTTT. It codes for CASCHIGTDTQYF.

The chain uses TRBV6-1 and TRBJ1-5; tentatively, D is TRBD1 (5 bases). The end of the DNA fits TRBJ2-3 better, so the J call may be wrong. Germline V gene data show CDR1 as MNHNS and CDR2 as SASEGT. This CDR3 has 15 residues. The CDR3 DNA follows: TGTGCCAGCAGCCAACAGGATTATAGCAATCAGCCCCAGTATTTT. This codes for CASSQQDYSNQPQYF.

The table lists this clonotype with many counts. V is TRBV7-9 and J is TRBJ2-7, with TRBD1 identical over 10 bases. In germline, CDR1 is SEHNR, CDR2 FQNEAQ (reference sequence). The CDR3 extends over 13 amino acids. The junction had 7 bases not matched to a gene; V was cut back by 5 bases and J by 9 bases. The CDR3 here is CASSQGQGSWQYV. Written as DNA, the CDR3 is TGTGCCAGCAGCCAGGGACAGGGGTCTTGGCAGTACGTC.

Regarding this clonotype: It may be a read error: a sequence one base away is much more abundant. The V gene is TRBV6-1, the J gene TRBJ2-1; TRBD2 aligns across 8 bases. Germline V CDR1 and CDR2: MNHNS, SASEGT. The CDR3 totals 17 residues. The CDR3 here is CATSDPGGRGADNKQFF. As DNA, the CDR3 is TGTGCCACCAGTGACCCCGGGGGGCGGGGGGCAGACAATAAGCAGTTCTTC.

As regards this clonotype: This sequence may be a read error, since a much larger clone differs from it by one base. CDR3 in DNA: TGTGCCAGCGGCTCCCAGGGATTCTCTGGAAACACCATATATTTT. It specifies CASGSQGFSGNTIYF. The chain links TRBV7-6 to TRBJ1-3, with a weak D call TRBD1 (5 bases). Germline V gives CDR1 SGHVS, CDR2 FNYEAQ. The CDR3 spans 15 residues. Trimming pared 8 bases from V and 0 bases from J, leaving 14 bases between.

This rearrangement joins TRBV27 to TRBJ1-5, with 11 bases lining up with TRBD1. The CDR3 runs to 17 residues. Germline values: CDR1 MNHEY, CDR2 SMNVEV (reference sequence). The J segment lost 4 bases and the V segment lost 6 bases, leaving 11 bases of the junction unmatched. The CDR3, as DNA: TGTGCCAGCAGAAAGGGACAGGGGGGCGGAATAAATCAGCCCCAGCATTTT. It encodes CASRKGQGGGINQPQHF.

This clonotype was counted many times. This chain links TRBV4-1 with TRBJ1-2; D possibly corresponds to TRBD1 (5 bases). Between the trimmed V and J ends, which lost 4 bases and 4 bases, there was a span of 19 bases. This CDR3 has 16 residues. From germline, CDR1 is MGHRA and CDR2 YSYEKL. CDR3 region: CASSPQGTGAFYGYTF. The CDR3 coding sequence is TGCGCCAGCAGCCCCCAAGGAACAGGTGCCTTCTATGGCTACACCTTC.

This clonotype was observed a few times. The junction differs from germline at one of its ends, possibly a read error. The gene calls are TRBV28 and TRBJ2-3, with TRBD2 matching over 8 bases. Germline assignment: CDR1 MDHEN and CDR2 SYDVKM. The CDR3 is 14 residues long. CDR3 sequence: CGSSLPAGVDTQYF. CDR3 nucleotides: TGTGGCAGCAGTTTACCAGCGGGGGTAGATACGCAGTATTTT.

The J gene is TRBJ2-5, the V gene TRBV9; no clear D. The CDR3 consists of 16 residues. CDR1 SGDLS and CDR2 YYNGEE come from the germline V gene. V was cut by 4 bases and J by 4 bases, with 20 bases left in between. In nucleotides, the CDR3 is TGTGCCAGCAGCACCAGATTAGGGCGGACCGGAGAGACCCAGTACTTC. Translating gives CASSTRLGRTGETQYF.